This T cell receptor beta chain originates from a study of cytomegalovirus exposure and HLA in healthy donors. Overall study: An early data release held some 85 million unique TCRs from HLA-typed donors. The study, taken as a whole, reports: TRBV6-2, TRBV6-3 and other indistinguishable V segments were excluded. In a later analysis, at a false discovery rate of 0.05, about 15,000 TCR beta sequences were associated with HLA alleles.

Primers: 60 Vbeta forward and 13 Jbeta reverse. Assay: immunoSEQ multiplex PCR; the TCRdb copy retains only in-frame clones and omits some. The sample records 270,000 or so clones, 85% to 95% being singletons. Germline-derived CDR1 and CDR2 are SEHNR and FQNEAQ (reference sequence). This CDR3 contains 16 residues. V lost 5 bases, J lost 2 bases, and 9 bases stayed unmatched. A word on this clone: Its antigen is not identified.

The receptor was derived from a girl under 10 years old in good health and CMV-seronegative. Sequenced sample: PBMCs. The chain is built from TRBV7-9 and TRBJ2-5; TRBD2 aligns across 9 bases. As DNA, the CDR3 is TGTGCCAGCAGCCCCCGCCCAGCGGGAGGACAAGAGACCCAGTACTTC. As protein: CASSPRPAGGQETQYF.